Following are 20 T cell receptor beta chains from one sample sequenced in a study of CD8 T cells in Susac syndrome. Reverse transcription of about 0.5 to 1 ug RNA used random hexamers. Each CDR3 protein gets one entry after TCRdb re-called the immunoSEQ multiplex PCR reads with MiXCR. This table has fewer than 85,000 distinct CDR3 sequences, approximately 93% appearing once. The material sequenced was CD8+ T cells from PBMCs. Source of these receptors: a human donor with Susac syndrome.

V gene TRBV4-1 combines with J gene TRBJ2-7, with D maybe TRBD2 (5 bases). Trimming removed 0 bases from V and 3 bases from J, with 15 bases in between. The CDR3 is 16 amino acids. Germline V gene data show CDR1 as MGHRA and CDR2 as YSYEKL. The CDR3 region has the DNA TGCGCCAGCAGCCAAGAAAGAGGGTCTAAGAACTACGAGCAGTACTTC. Protein product: CASSQERGSKNYEQYF.

The chain couples TRBV12-3 or TRBV12-4 to TRBJ2-7; 8 positions match TRBD1. The CDR3 sequence is 16 residues long. Trimming removed 4 bases from V and 6 bases from J; junction bases left unmatched: 14. The CDR3 loop reads CASSWSGGLEKREQYF. The DNA for the CDR3 is TGTGCCAGCAGTTGGTCAGGGGGCCTGGAAAAACGCGAGCAGTACTTC.

The sample holds one count of this clonotype. At one of its ends the junction is not consistent with the germline gene, which may arise from a read error. The V and J genes are TRBV9 and TRBJ2-1; 11 positions agree with TRBD2. CDR1 is SGDLS, CDR2 YYNGEE, per germline. This CDR3 has 13 amino acids. The CDR3 DNA reads as TGTGCCAGCAGCGCCACTAGCGGGGGCTCCGATGCCTTC. It codes for CASSATSGGSDAF.

This clonotype has more than one count but fewer than ten. This sequence joins TRBV7-6 and TRBJ2-7; maybe TRBD1 (5 bases). V was trimmed by 7 bases and J by 7 bases, leaving 20 bases between them. This CDR3 has 14 residues. Germline CDR1 reads SGHVS; CDR2 reads FNYEAQ. CDR3 sequence reads: CASIPGGAEWEQYF. The DNA for the CDR3 is TGTGCCAGCATCCCAGGTGGGGCAGAATGGGAGCAGTACTTC. The full variable domain, completed using reference TRBV7-6 and TRBJ2-7, is GAGVSQSPRYKVTKRGQDVALRCDPISGHVSLYWYRQALGQGPEFLTYFNYEAQQDKSGLPNDRFSAERPEGSISTLTIQRTEQRDSAMYRCASIPGGAEWEQYFGPGTRLTVT.

The chain is built from TRBV27 and TRBJ2-1; D might be TRBD1 (5 bases). V was clipped by 2 bases and J by 7 bases, with 9 bases between them. Germline lookup yields CDR1 MNHEY and CDR2 SMNVEV (reference sequence). The length of the CDR3 is 13 residues. The chain's CDR3 is CASSLAGWNEQFF. For the CDR3, the DNA is TGTGCCAGCAGTTTAGCAGGGTGGAATGAGCAGTTCTTC.

This clonotype appeared once. This chain uses TRBV19 with TRBJ1-4, with a tentative D call TRBD1 (5 bases). Germline assignment: CDR1 LNHDA and CDR2 SQIVND (reference sequence). The CDR3 is 15 residues long. V lost 9 bases to trimming and J lost 0 bases, with 14 bases between them. The DNA for the CDR3 is TGTGCCAGCAAACAGCAACAGGCAACTAATGAAAAACTGTTTTTT. The encoded protein is CASKQQQATNEKLFF.

The chain has TRBV14 and TRBJ1-5; D not resolved. Germline V lookup: CDR1 SGHDN, CDR2 FVKESK. The CDR3 totals 12 residues. The V and J ends lost 0 bases and 7 bases respectively, with 4 bases between them. Here the CDR3 reads CASSQDGQPQHF. As DNA, the CDR3 is TGTGCCAGCAGCCAAGATGGGCAGCCCCAGCATTTT.

V and J are TRBV5-6 and TRBJ1-1, with 8 nucleotides matching TRBD1. The CDR3 has 11 amino acids. Germline V gene sequence: CDR1 SGHDT, CDR2 YYEEEE. J was trimmed by 11 bases and V by 4 bases; bases with no gene match: 4. DNA for the CDR3: TGTGCCAGCAGCCAGACAGGGGCTGCTTTCTTT. This encodes CASSQTGAAFF.

The chain recombines TRBV9 with TRBJ2-1, with a tentative D call TRBD1 (5 bases). Germline CDR1 and CDR2: SGDLS and YYNGEE. The CDR3 sequence is 14 residues long. V was pared by 3 bases and J by 5 bases, with 12 bases between. The CDR3 coding sequence is TGTGCCAGCAGCGCCGACAGAGCGAACAATGAGCAGTTCTTC. It is translated as CASSADRANNEQFF.

This clonotype was counted once. The V call is TRBV9, the J call TRBJ2-1; D is ambiguous. Germline lookup yields CDR1 SGDLS and CDR2 YYNGEE. The V gene lost 3 bases and the J gene lost 8 bases, with 12 bases spanning the gap. CDR3 size: 13 residues. DNA of the CDR3: TGTGCCAGCAGCGCCCAGAGATGGGATGAGCAGTTCTTC. It translates to CASSAQRWDEQFF.

Only one count was recorded for this clonotype. The chain links TRBV27 to TRBJ2-3; 8 bases are a match to TRBD1. From germline, CDR1 is MNHEY and CDR2 SMNVEV (reference sequence). CDR3 length: 16 amino acids. The V and J ends lost 6 bases and 4 bases, in that order; junction bases with no gene match: 12. CDR3 nucleotides: TGTGCCAGCAGCCCGACCGGACAGGGACGCCCAGATACGCAGTATTTT. Translated: CASSPTGQGRPDTQYF.

V and J are TRBV4-1 and TRBJ2-3; 10 nucleotides agree with TRBD1. The CDR3 extends over 15 amino acids. V was pared by 2 bases and J by 4 bases, with 3 bases of the junction left unmatched. The germline CDR1 and CDR2 sequences are MGHRA and YSYEKL. The chain's CDR3 is CASSQLDRGADTQYF. DNA of the CDR3: TGCGCCAGCAGCCAATTGGACAGGGGGGCAGATACGCAGTATTTT.

The V call is TRBV27, the J call TRBJ2-3; D possibly corresponds to TRBD2 (7 bases). Germline CDR1 and CDR2: MNHEY and SMNVEV (reference sequence). V was clipped by 4 bases and J by 2 bases, with 16 bases between them. The CDR3 runs 16 residues. The CDR3 DNA reads as TGTGCCAGCAGTTCCGATTTCGGGGGGCACACAGATACGCAGTATTTT. Its protein is CASSSDFGGHTDTQYF.

V and J are TRBV20-1 and TRBJ2-2; D is possibly TRBD2 (7 bases). The germline CDR1 and CDR2 sequences are DFQATT and SNEGSKA (reference sequence). Trimming left V 2 bases short and J 8 bases short, with 12 bases between. The CDR3 is 13 amino acids. The CDR3 bases are TGCAGTGCTAGAATACAGGGAGGGGGGGAGCTGTTTTTT. This codes for CSARIQGGGELFF.

The chain uses TRBV29-1 and TRBJ2-5; 14 bases agree with TRBD2. The germline V gene has CDR1 SQVTM and CDR2 ANQGSEA. The CDR3 sequence is 17 residues long. V lost 7 bases and J lost 1; bases outside the gene matches: 11. In DNA, the CDR3 is TGCAGCGCTTGGACTAGCGGGGGGCCCTGGGCCCAAGAGACCCAGTACTTC. This sequence encodes CSAWTSGGPWAQETQYF.

V is TRBV6-6 and J is TRBJ2-1, with 8 bases aligning to TRBD2. Losses at the gene ends were 5 bases for V and 5 bases for J; bases not matched to a gene: 11. The CDR3 totals 16 residues. The germline gives CDR1 MNHNY, CDR2 SVGAGI (reference sequence). CDR3 loop: CASSNLPTSANNEQFF. In DNA, the CDR3 is TGTGCCAGCAGTAACCTGCCGACTAGCGCAAACAATGAGCAGTTCTTC.

This clonotype was observed a single time. This sequence joins TRBV25-1 and TRBJ2-7; D possibly corresponds to TRBD2 (6 bases). Trimming left V 1 base short and J 2 bases short, with 18 bases between. This CDR3 is 17 amino acids long. Germline CDR1 MGHDK, CDR2 SYGVNS. The CDR3 nucleotides are TGTGCCAGCAGTGAATCTAGTCGCGGGGACGTCCCCTACGAGCAGTACTTC. Its translation: CASSESSRGDVPYEQYF.

This sequence joins TRBV7-9 and TRBJ2-7, with 7 bases lining up with TRBD1. Germline CDR1 reads SEHNR; CDR2 reads FQNEAQ (reference sequence). Trimming at V came to 6 bases and at J to 2 bases, leaving 13 bases not matched to a gene. The CDR3 contains 16 residues. CDR3 sequence reads: CASRPSSGQGAYEQYF. In nucleotides, the CDR3 is TGTGCCAGCAGGCCCTCTTCCGGGCAGGGGGCCTACGAGCAGTACTTC.

The chain has TRBV6-1 and TRBJ2-5; maybe TRBD1 (5 bases). V lost 8 bases to trimming and J lost 2 bases, with 9 bases between them. Germline CDR1 and CDR2: MNHNS and SASEGT. This CDR3 region has 12 residues. The CDR3 loop reads CASLRDQETQYF. The CDR3 bases are TGTGCCAGCCTCAGGGATCAAGAGACCCAGTACTTC.

V gene TRBV7-9 combines with J gene TRBJ2-7; perhaps TRBD2 as D (5 bases). Germline V CDR1 and CDR2: SEHNR, FQNEAQ (reference sequence). The CDR3 covers 14 residues. The V and J ends lost 1 base and 5 bases respectively, with 12 bases between them. The CDR3 is CASSLVSGNDEQYF. The DNA of the CDR3 is TGTGCCAGCAGCTTAGTTTCGGGGAACGACGAGCAGTACTTC. Together with reference TRBV7-9 and TRBJ2-7, the CDR3 gives the full variable domain: DTGVSQNPRHKITKRGQNVTFRCDPISEHNRLYWYRQTLGQGPEFLTYFQNEAQLEKSRLLSDRFSAERPKGSFSTLEIQRTEQGDSAMYLCASSLVSGNDEQYFGPGTRLTVT.